This T cell receptor (delta chain) was captured in a study of γδ T cells in repeated Plasmodium falciparum infection. Notes on the study in general: Many TCRgamma sequences overlapped between individuals in stable Vgamma9/Vdelta2+ repertoires. In Vdelta2-negative, largely Vdelta1+, gammadelta repertoires, repeated controlled infections appeared to drive clonal selection waves.

This clone turned up a few times. What it binds is unknown. This DNA's translation differs at residue 4 from TCRdb's protein, which comes from a much larger clone; a read error is likely, and the protein shown is translated from the DNA. Bulk repertoires came from Vgamma9/Vdelta2+ or Vdelta2-negative gammadelta T cells flow-sorted from PBMC. The CDR3 sequence is 19 residues long. Per germline, CDR1 GEAIGNYY and CDR2 EKD. TCRdb repeated clone calling on the multiplex PCR reads with CATT. Of under 50,000 delta-chain clones listed, roughly 1.5% are singletons. This chain connects TRDV2 to TRDJ2; the match to TRDD3 covers 11 bases. The J gene is not listed in TCRdb, so it was assigned here from a DNA match to germline. Sequenced sample: gamma-delta T cells from blood. The sequence derives from a pool of human donors (malaria-infected and uninfected, not separated). The CDR3 DNA sequence: TGTGCCTGTGGCACCGTCTGGCTGGGGGATACATCTTTGACAGCACAACTCTTCTTT. As protein: CACGTVWLGDTSLTAQLFF.